These T cell receptor beta chains were read from a single sample in a study of identical twins. TCRdb used MiXCR to reprocess the 5' RACE reads, holding one entry per CDR3 protein. Among 1.5 million to 2 million distinct CDR3 sequences, under 35% were seen once, and the ten largest hold less than 0.35%. Material for sequencing was cord blood. These TCRs come from a newborn girl in good health. Both conserved end residues are part of each CDR3. A D gene is named only where the DNA matches it firmly. Part of the rows lack a size; the others show once, few, many or a class for expanded clones.

.	16	.	TRBV4-2	TRBJ2-3	TGTGCCAGCAGCCAAGATGTACTAGTAACATACAATACGCAGTATTTT	CASSQDVLVTYNTQYF
TRBD2	19	.	TRBV4-2	TRBJ2-7	TGTGCTAGCAGCCCCTGGACTAGCGGGGGGGTCGATGCCTACAATGAGCAGTACTTC	CASSPWTSGGVDAYNEQYF
TRBD1	16	.	TRBV5-1	TRBJ1-2	TGCGCCAGCAGCTGGACCTCGCGGACAGGGGACTATGGCTACACCTTC	CASSWTSRTGDYGYTF
.	12	few	TRBV27	TRBJ2-1	TGTGCCAGCAGTTTCGGTTTACATGAGCAGTTCTTC	CASSFGLHEQFF
TRBD1	14	many	TRBV5-1	TRBJ1-1	TGCGCCAGCAGCTTGACGACAGGGGGCACTGAAGCTTTCTTT	CASSLTTGGTEAFF
.	14	.	TRBV20-1	TRBJ2-5	TGCAGTGTGAACGGGGGGCGTCTGCGTGAGACCCAGTACTTC	CSVNGGRLRETQYF
.	14	.	TRBV25-1	TRBJ1-5	TGTGCCAGCAGTGAACATGAAGAGGGGCAGCCCCAGCATTTT	CASSEHEEGQPQHF
.	13	many	TRBV20-1	TRBJ2-3	TGCAGTGCTAGAGATCGGGCTACAGATACGCAGTATTTT	CSARDRATDTQYF
.	14	few	TRBV6-8	TRBJ1-2	TGTGCCAGCAGTTCCCTAGGGACTAACTATGGCTACACCTTC	CASSSLGTNYGYTF
.	16	few	TRBV5-1	TRBJ1-1	TGCGCCAGCAGCCCGAGCCACAGATCACCGAACACTGAAGCTTTCTTT	CASSPSHRSPNTEAFF
TRBD1	14	.	TRBV29-1	TRBJ2-5	TGCAGCGTAAAGACAGGGTCGGTACACAATGAGCAGTACTTC	CSVKTGSVHNEQYF
.	8	many	TRBV12-3/TRBV12-4	TRBJ1-2	TGTGCCAGCAGTAACTACACCTTC	CASSNYTF
.	14	few	TRBV20-1	TRBJ2-7	TGCAGCGCAAATAGGGACTCCAGCTCCTACGAGCAGTACTTC	CSANRDSSSYEQYF
.	15	.	TRBV27	TRBJ1-5	TGTGCCAGCAGTTCTGTCGGGGGCGCAGGTCAGCCCCAGCATTTT	CASSSVGGAGQPQHF
.	14	.	TRBV5-4	TRBJ1-4	TGTGCCAGCAGTTGGTGGGGGTTTAATGAAAAACTGTTTTTT	CASSWWGFNEKLFF
.	14	.	TRBV25-1	TRBJ2-5	TGTGCCAGCAGTGAATGGGCAGGACAAGAGACCCAGTACTTC	CASSEWAGQETQYF
.	15	few	TRBV29-1	TRBJ2-2	TGCAGCGTTGCCCCGGTAGCGGCGAACACCGGGGAGCTGTTTTTT	CSVAPVAANTGELFF
TRBD2	15	few	TRBV20-1	TRBJ2-1	TGCAGTGCAAGGATGGGACTAGCGGGAAACAATGAGCAGTTCTTC	CSARMGLAGNNEQFF
TRBD2	18	.	TRBV7-8	TRBJ2-1	TGTGCCAGCAGCTTTGCCCCAGGCGGGACTAGGCGTTACAATGAGCAGTTCTTC	CASSFAPGGTRRYNEQFF
.	15	.	TRBV20-1	TRBJ1-4	TGCAGTGCTAGGGGTCCGGCACCCCTTAATGAAAAACTGTTTTTT	CSARGPAPLNEKLFF
TRBD1	18	.	TRBV7-2	TRBJ2-5	TGTGCCAGCAGCCAACGACAGGGAATGCTTAGCTCCTACAATGAGCAGTACTTC	CASSQRQGMLSSYNEQYF
.	15	.	TRBV27	TRBJ1-5	TGTGCCAGCAGTCTCGGACTTTTGAGCAATCAGCCCCAGCATTTT	CASSLGLLSNQPQHF
.	15	.	TRBV20-1	TRBJ2-5	TGCAGTGCTAGAGATCGTCGATCCCCCACTGGGGAGCAGTACTTC	CSARDRRSPTGEQYF
TRBD1	15	.	TRBV11-2	TRBJ1-2	TGTGCCAGCAGCTTAGTAAGACAGGGGGTGGATGGCTACACCTTC	CASSLVRQGVDGYTF
TRBD1	15	few	TRBV20-1	TRBJ2-7	TGCAGTGCTCATACTTCGACAGGGATCACCTACGAGCAGTACTTC	CSAHTSTGITYEQYF
TRBD1	14	.	TRBV4-1	TRBJ2-1	TGCGCCAGTAAGGGACAGAGCTCCTACAATGAGCAGTTCTTC	CASKGQSSYNEQFF